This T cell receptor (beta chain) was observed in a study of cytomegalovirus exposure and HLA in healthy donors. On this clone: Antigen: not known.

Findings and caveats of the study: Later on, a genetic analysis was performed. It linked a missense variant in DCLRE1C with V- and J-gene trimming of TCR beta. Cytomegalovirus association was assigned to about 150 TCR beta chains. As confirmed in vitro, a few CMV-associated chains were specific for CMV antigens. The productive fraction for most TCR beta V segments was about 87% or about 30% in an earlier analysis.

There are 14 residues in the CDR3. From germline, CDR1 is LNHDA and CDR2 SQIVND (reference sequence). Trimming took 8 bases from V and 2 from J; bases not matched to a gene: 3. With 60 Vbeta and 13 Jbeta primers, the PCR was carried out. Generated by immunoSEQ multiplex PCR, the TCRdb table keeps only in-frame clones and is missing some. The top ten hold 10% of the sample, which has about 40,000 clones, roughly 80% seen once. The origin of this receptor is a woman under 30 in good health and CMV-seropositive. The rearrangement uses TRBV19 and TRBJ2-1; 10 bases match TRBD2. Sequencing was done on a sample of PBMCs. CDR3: CASSSGSTYNEQFF. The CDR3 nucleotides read TGTGCCAGTTCTAGCGGGAGCACCTACAATGAGCAGTTCTTC.